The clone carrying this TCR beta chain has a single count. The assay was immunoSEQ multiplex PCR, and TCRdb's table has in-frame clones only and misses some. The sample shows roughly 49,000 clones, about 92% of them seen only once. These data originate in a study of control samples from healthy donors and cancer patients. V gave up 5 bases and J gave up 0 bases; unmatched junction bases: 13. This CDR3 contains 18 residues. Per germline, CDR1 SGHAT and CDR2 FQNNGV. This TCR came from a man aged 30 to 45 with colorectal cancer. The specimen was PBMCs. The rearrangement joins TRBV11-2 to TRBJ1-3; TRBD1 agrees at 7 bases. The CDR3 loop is CASSRWDSSMFSGNTIYF. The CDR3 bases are TGTGCCAGCAGCCGGTGGGACAGCTCGATGTTCTCTGGAAACACCATATATTTT.